This TCR beta chain was observed in a study of tumor-infiltrating lymphocytes in primary liver carcinoma. It was unsorted whole blood that yielded blood RNA, and germline DNA was also extracted. Starting from 450 to 500 ng of total RNA, TCR beta cDNA was produced with a primer in the constant region. Three nested multiplex PCR rounds of slightly modified ARM-PCR generated TCR beta libraries. TCRdb redid the calling of the multiplex PCR reads with MiXCR, one entry per CDR3 protein. Of approximately 330,000 distinct CDR3 sequences listed, 65% are singletons. Specimen: peripheral blood. The TCR comes from a man in his forties with primary liver carcinoma and hepatitis B virus infection.

The CDR3 DNA is TGTGCCAGCAGTTACGGCGGGAGGGCCCAGTACAATGAGCAGTTCTTC. The encoded protein is CASSYGGRAQYNEQFF. The rearrangement uses TRBV6-6 and TRBJ2-1; 9 bases are shared with TRBD2. This CDR3 comprises 16 residues. The V gene end was trimmed by 2 bases and the J gene end by 4 bases; junction bases not matched to a gene: 6. Germline CDR1 and CDR2: MNHNY and SVGAGI (reference sequence).